This paragraph reports one T cell receptor beta chain. What it recognizes is unknown. Germline lookup yields CDR1 SGHDT and CDR2 YYEEEE. The CDR3 totals 15 residues. V gave up 0 bases and J gave up 1 base, with 10 bases separating them. Using its own MiXCR run on the RT-PCR reads, TCRdb lists one record per CDR3 protein. Of 700,000 to 800,000 distinct CDR3 sequences in the sample, less than 20% were seen once. The entry originates in a study of response to subunit inactivated influenza vaccine. Study conclusions and caveats: Each seasonal flu vaccination may recruit only limited new T cells, authors suggested.

Sequences were derived from PBMCs from blood, sampled 5 days after vaccination. This receptor was identified in a man in his forties or fifties who received an inactivated influenza vaccine. The chain uses TRBV5-6 and TRBJ1-2; no reliable D call. The CDR3 DNA is TGTGCCAGCAGCTTGGAGCCCTTTAATAACTATGGCTACACCTTC. Encoded protein: CASSLEPFNNYGYTF.